This T cell receptor (beta chain) derives from a study of blood T cell repertoires in COVID-19. Study-wide context: COVID-19 samples collected from the United States, Italy and Spain covered acute and convalescent phases. T cells, B-cell-depleted T cells, or PBMCs provided the cDNA or gDNA that served as material.

Per the authors' pipeline: Amplifying reference gene primers gave estimates of nucleated cell counts. Using immunoSEQ multiplex PCR, the repertoire was profiled, and TCRdb retains in-frame clones only, with some absent. For V, J and clone size, that table is used; D and trimming come from the DNA. This table has about 190,000 clones, 70% to 85% appearing once. There are 13 residues in the CDR3. Trimming took off 4 bases at V and 3 bases at J, with 13 bases between the two ends. In germline, CDR1 is SQVTM, CDR2 ANQGSEA. The sequencing input was peripheral blood. This TCR came from a woman aged 45-65 years with acute or convalescent COVID-19. The chain couples TRBV29-1 to TRBJ2-7; maybe TRBD2 (5 bases). The CDR3 region has the DNA TGCAGCGTTGCCCAGCGGTTCAACTACGAGCAGTACTTC. Translating it yields CSVAQRFNYEQYF.